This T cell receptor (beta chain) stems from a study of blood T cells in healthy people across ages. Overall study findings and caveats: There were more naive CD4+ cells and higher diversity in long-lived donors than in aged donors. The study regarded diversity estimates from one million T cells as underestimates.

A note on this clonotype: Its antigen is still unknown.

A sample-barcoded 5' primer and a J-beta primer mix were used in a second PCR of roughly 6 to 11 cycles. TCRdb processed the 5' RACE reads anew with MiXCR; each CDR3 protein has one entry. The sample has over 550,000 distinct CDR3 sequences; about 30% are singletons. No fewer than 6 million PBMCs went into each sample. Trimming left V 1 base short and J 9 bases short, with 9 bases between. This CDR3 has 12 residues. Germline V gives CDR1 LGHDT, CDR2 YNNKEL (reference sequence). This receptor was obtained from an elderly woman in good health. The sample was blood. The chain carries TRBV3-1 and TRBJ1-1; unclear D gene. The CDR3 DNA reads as TGTGCCAGCAGCCAAGGGGGAGATAAAGCTTTCTTT. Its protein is CASSQGGDKAFF.